One sample yielded the 25 T cell receptor beta chains listed below, sequenced in a study of metastatic and nonmetastatic thyroid tumors. Using MiXCR, TCRdb reanalyzed the PCR reads. The profile shows some 19,000 clones, 15% of them singletons. Thyroid surgery had not been preceded by any treatment in any patient. Sequencing input: blood. The receptors shown here come from a female donor with papillary thyroid cancer or a benign thyroid nodule (not recorded which). Some clones in this sample may be carry-over from other donors' samples.

The sample holds many counts of this clone. The rearrangement joins TRBV27 to TRBJ2-2; D call uncertain. Germline V gene data show CDR1 as MNHEY and CDR2 as SMNVEV (reference sequence). The CDR3 extends over 15 amino acids. V was clipped by 2 bases and J by 0 bases, with 7 bases between them. As DNA, the CDR3 is TGTGCCAGCAGTTTAGAACAAGCGAACACCGGGGAGCTGTTTTTT. Amino acids: CASSLEQANTGELFF.

This clone was detected many times. At one boundary the junction diverges from the germline segment, which might be a read error. The V and J genes are TRBV7-7 and TRBJ2-3, with D uncertain. This CDR3 region has 14 residues. Germline CDR1 is SSHAT and CDR2 is FNYEAQ (reference sequence). DNA of the CDR3: TGTGCTAGCAGCTTAGTTATCCGGGCAGATACGCAGTATTTT. This sequence encodes CASSLVIRADTQYF.

This clone was seen a handful of times. A read error may be the cause here, since a much bigger clone is one base away. At the DNA level, this CDR3 is encoded by other sequences in the same sample as well. The gene calls are TRBV20-1 and TRBJ1-1; weak D call: TRBD1 (5 bases). Trimming took 6 bases from V and 6 from J, leaving 14 bases between them. This CDR3 contains 12 residues. Germline-derived CDR1 and CDR2 are DFQATT and SNEGSKA (reference sequence). This CDR3 reads CSAGVAGSEAFF. The DNA of the CDR3 is TGCAGTGCAGGGGTAGCGGGCTCTGAAGCTTTCTTT.

This clone was observed at least ten times. The chain joins TRBV9 to TRBJ2-1; 9 positions match TRBD2. The J segment lost 9 bases and the V segment lost 0 bases, leaving 7 bases of the junction unmatched. CDR1 and CDR2 (germline): SGDLS, YYNGEE. The length of the CDR3 is 15 residues. The CDR3 loop reads CASSVGVSGSFEQFF. The CDR3 nucleotides read TGTGCCAGCAGCGTAGGTGTTAGCGGGAGCTTTGAGCAGTTCTTC.

In its sample, this clone is medium-sized. This chain uses TRBV20-1 with TRBJ2-1, with 10 bases aligning to TRBD2. This CDR3 is built from 17 residues. CDR1 DFQATT and CDR2 SNEGSKA come from the germline V gene (reference sequence). Germline trimming cut 3 bases from V and 0 bases from J; bases unmatched to any gene: 8. CDR3 coding DNA: TGCAGTGCTAGTTCTAGCGGGAGAACCGGCTCCTACAATGAGCAGTTCTTC. Its protein is CSASSSGRTGSYNEQFF.

This clone has at least ten counts. The chain combines TRBV7-2 with TRBJ2-1; TRBD2 aligns across 9 bases. In germline, CDR1 is SGHTA, CDR2 FQGNSA. J was trimmed by 10 bases and V by 5 bases; bases with no gene match: 12. There are 15 residues in the CDR3. CDR3 nucleotide sequence: TGTGCCAGCAGCCCTTTGATCCTAGCGGGACGAGAGCAGTTCTTC. Amino acid sequence: CASSPLILAGREQFF.

In this sample, this clone turned up many times. The gene calls are TRBV13 and TRBJ2-2; D not resolved. The CDR3 runs 19 residues. The V end was cut by 3 bases, the J end by 0 bases, with 20 bases between. Per the germline V gene, CDR1 is PRHDT and CDR2 is FYEKMQ (reference sequence). The DNA of the CDR3 is TGTGCCAGCAGCTTGTACGGAGCCAAGATGGGCCCGAACACCGGGGAGCTGTTTTTT. Translating it yields CASSLYGAKMGPNTGELFF.

This clone was observed at least ten times. The chain recombines TRBV24-1 with TRBJ2-1, with a possible D match to TRBD1 (6 bases). The CDR3 totals 15 residues. V lost 2 bases to trimming and J lost 3 bases, with 10 bases between them. CDR1 KGHDR and CDR2 SFDVKD come from the germline V gene. The CDR3 sequence: CATSDSRGNYNEQFF. The CDR3 nucleotides are TGTGCCACCAGTGATTCTAGGGGGAACTACAATGAGCAGTTCTTC.

This clone was picked up many times. Likely a read error: the CDR3 ends without its conserved phenylalanine or tryptophan. The chain links TRBV20-1 to TRBJ1-1; a possible D gene is TRBD1 (5 bases). Trimming took off 3 bases at V and 5 bases at J, with 22 bases between the two ends. This CDR3 has 16 amino acids. Germline assignment: CDR1 DFQATT and CDR2 SNEGSKA (reference sequence). CDR3 region: CSARIPRRGVRTEAFL. The CDR3 nucleotides read TGCAGTGCTAGGATACCTAGGCGGGGGGTGAGAACTGAAGCTTTCCTT.

There are many counts of this clone. The genes are TRBV7-3 and TRBJ2-3; 7 bases map to TRBD2. Germline V gene sequence: CDR1 SGHTA, CDR2 FQGTGA. This CDR3 is built from 15 residues. V shed 5 bases and J 0 bases; nucleotides not matched to a gene: 5. CDR3 DNA: TGTGCCAGCAGCCCATTCGGGGGGAGCACAGATACGCAGTATTTT. This translates into CASSPFGGSTDTQYF.

The J gene is TRBJ2-2, the V gene TRBV30; 11 bases fit TRBD1. CDR3 size: 15 residues. From germline, CDR1 is GTSNPN and CDR2 SVGIG (reference sequence). V shed 5 bases, J shed 7 bases, and the junction held 9 bases outside the gene matches. CDR3 DNA: TGTGCCTGGGAATCCGGGACAGGGGGAATCGGGGAGCTGTTTTTT. This translates into CAWESGTGGIGELFF.

The chain carries TRBV6-1 and TRBJ2-6; 9 bases align to TRBD1. V was clipped by 4 bases and J by 4 bases; unmatched bases: 5. Germline V gives CDR1 MNHNS, CDR2 SASEGT. The CDR3 is 16 residues long. CDR3 DNA: TGTGCCAGCAGTGTTGGACAGGGGACCGGGGCCAACGTCCTGACTTTC. Encoded protein: CASSVGQGTGANVLTF.

This clone was counted at least ten times. This chain connects TRBV6-4 to TRBJ2-7; 8 positions agree with TRBD2. Germline trimming cut 0 bases from V and 2 bases from J; bases unmatched to any gene: 12. Per the germline V gene, CDR1 is MRHNA and CDR2 is SNTAGT. There are 18 residues in the CDR3. The CDR3: CASSDSKGREEGAYEQYF. The CDR3 DNA reads TGTGCCAGCAGTGACTCGAAGGGGCGGGAGGAAGGGGCCTACGAGCAGTACTTC.

V usage is TRBV7-1 and J usage is TRBJ2-1, with 10 nucleotides matching TRBD1. TRBV7-1 is noted as an ORF with a role that remains uncertain. CDR3 length: 22 residues. V shed 7 bases, J shed 0 bases, and the junction held 24 bases outside the gene matches. The CDR3 region has the DNA TGTGCCAGCAACGGACAGGGGGTGGAGAAAGGGATTGAACATGTCTCCTACAATGAGCAGTTCTTC. Translating gives CASNGQGVEKGIEHVSYNEQFF.

Ten or more counts support this clone. V and J are TRBV7-2 and TRBJ2-3; D call uncertain. Germline CDR1 SGHTA, CDR2 FQGNSA. Trimming pared 4 bases from V and 3 bases from J, leaving 11 bases between. The CDR3 contains 14 residues. The CDR3 nucleotides are TGTGCCAGCAGCTCAAGGGTGGGGACAGATACGCAGTATTTT. This sequence encodes CASSSRVGTDTQYF.

This clone was picked up many times. This chain connects TRBV30 to TRBJ2-4; TRBD1 or TRBD2 may be the D gene (6 bases each). This CDR3 comprises 15 residues. Germline V CDR1 and CDR2: GTSNPN, SVGIG (reference sequence). Trimming took 3 bases from V and 9 from J, leaving 21 bases between them. Written as DNA, the CDR3 is TGTGCCTGGAGGACGAGGGGAGAGGGGGGCAGCATTCAGTACTTC. This translates into CAWRTRGEGGSIQYF.

The V gene is TRBV28, the J gene TRBJ2-1; 9 bases are shared with TRBD1. Losses at the gene ends were 6 bases for V and 3 bases for J; bases not matched to a gene: 6. The germline gives CDR1 MDHEN, CDR2 SYDVKM. This CDR3 has 15 residues. The CDR3 coding sequence is TGTGCCAGCAGACCGGGACAGGGTGACTACAATGAGCAGTTCTTC. It yields the protein CASRPGQGDYNEQFF. Full variable domain (missing parts from reference TRBV28 and TRBJ2-1): DVKVTQSSRYLVKRTGEKVFLECVQDMDHENMFWYRQDPGLGLRLIYFSYDVKMKEKGDIPEGYSVSREKKERFSLILESASTNQTSMYLCASRPGQGDYNEQFFGPGTRLTVL.

At least ten counts were recorded for this clone. The genes are TRBV20-1 and TRBJ2-7; 7 bases align to TRBD1. The germline V gene encodes CDR1 DFQATT and CDR2 SNEGSKA (reference sequence). V gave up 6 bases and J gave up 4 bases; unmatched junction bases: 9. CDR3 size: 13 residues. CDR3 coding DNA: TGCAGTGCCTTACCGACAGGGCAGTACGAGCAGTACTTC. Its translation is CSALPTGQYEQYF.

Many counts were recorded for this clone. This rearrangement joins TRBV24-1 to TRBJ2-1, with 7 bases identical to TRBD2. The length of the CDR3 is 17 residues. CDR1 KGHDR and CDR2 SFDVKD come from the germline V gene. With 4 bases clipped from V and 2 bases from J, the junction kept 10 bases outside the gene matches. The CDR3 bases are TGTGCCACCAGTGACCCTACTTCTAGCGGAACCTACAATGAGCAGTTCTTC. Translation gives CATSDPTSSGTYNEQFF.

This clone was recorded at least ten times. The chain carries TRBV30 and TRBJ1-3, with 7 nucleotides matching TRBD1. After removal of 5 bases from V and 4 bases from J, the junction contained 5 bases not matched to a gene. Germline CDR1 and CDR2: GTSNPN and SVGIG (reference sequence). This CDR3 is 13 amino acids long. The CDR3 sequence is CAWETGSGNTIYF. Here the CDR3 DNA reads TGTGCCTGGGAGACAGGGTCGGGAAACACCATATATTTT. Complete variable domain (other parts from reference TRBV30 and TRBJ1-3): SQTIHQWPATLVQPVGSPLSLECTVEGTSNPNLYWYRQAAGRGLQLLFYSVGIGQISSEVPQNLSASRPQDRQFILSSKKLLLSDSGFYLCAWETGSGNTIYFGEGSWLTVV.

This clone was counted ten times or more. CDR3: CAWSPMFKNTEAFF. For the CDR3, the DNA is TGTGCCTGGAGTCCGATGTTCAAGAACACTGAAGCTTTCTTT. The rearrangement links TRBV30 to TRBJ1-1; D gene unclear. Trimming stripped 2 bases from V and 1 base from J, with 11 bases between. The CDR3 runs 14 residues. Per the germline V gene, CDR1 is GTSNPN and CDR2 is SVGIG (reference sequence).

The table lists this clone with many counts. This chain uses TRBV5-6 with TRBJ1-1, with D uncertain. There are 12 residues in the CDR3. Germline loops: CDR1 SGHDT, CDR2 YYEEEE. Trimming pared 0 bases from V and 7 bases from J, leaving 7 bases between. CDR3 nucleotides: TGTGCCAGCAGCTTGGGTAGGTATGAAGCTTTCTTT. This encodes CASSLGRYEAFF.

The chain joins TRBV20-1 to TRBJ1-3; a weak D match, TRBD1 (6 bases). Trimming stripped 1 base from V and 12 bases from J, with 19 bases between. Germline V CDR1 and CDR2: DFQATT, SNEGSKA (reference sequence). The CDR3 is 14 amino acids. The CDR3 DNA sequence: TGCAGTGCTAGAGTGGGCACAGGCTCGGACAGCATATATTTT. It encodes CSARVGTGSDSIYF.

This clone came up many times. CDR3 nucleotides: TGTGCCAGCAGCCAAGATCGGGGGCAGGGGCCCAACAATGAGCAGTTCTTC. Translation gives CASSQDRGQGPNNEQFF. The chain has TRBV4-2 and TRBJ2-1; D might be TRBD1 or TRBD2, each matching 6 bases. This CDR3 comprises 17 residues. Germline V gives CDR1 LGHNA, CDR2 YNFKEQ. V lost 0 bases and J lost 5, with 17 bases in between.

This clone has ten or more counts. The chain couples TRBV12-3 or TRBV12-4 to TRBJ1-1, with D perhaps matching TRBD1 (6 bases). V was trimmed by 6 bases and J by 6 bases, leaving 14 bases between them. This CDR3 contains 13 residues. Here the CDR3 DNA reads TGTGCCAGCAGGGGGGCAGGGCGGCCTGAAGCTTTCTTT. Protein sequence: CASRGAGRPEAFF.